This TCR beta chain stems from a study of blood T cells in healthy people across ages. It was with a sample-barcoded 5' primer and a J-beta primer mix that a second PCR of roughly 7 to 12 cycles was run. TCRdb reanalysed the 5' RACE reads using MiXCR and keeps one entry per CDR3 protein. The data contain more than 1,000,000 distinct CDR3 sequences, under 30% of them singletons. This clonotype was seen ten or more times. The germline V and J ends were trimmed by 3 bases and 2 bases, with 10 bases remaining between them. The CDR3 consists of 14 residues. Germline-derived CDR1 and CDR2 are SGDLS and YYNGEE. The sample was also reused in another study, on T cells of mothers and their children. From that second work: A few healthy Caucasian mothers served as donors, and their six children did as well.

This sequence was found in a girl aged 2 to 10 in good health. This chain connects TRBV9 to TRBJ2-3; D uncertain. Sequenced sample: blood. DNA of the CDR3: TGTGCCAGCAGCGGATTCGATCTCACAGATACGCAGTATTTT. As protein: CASSGFDLTDTQYF.